This T cell receptor (beta chain) was sequenced for a study of beta chain features in type 1 diabetes. V dropped 5 bases and J dropped 3 bases, with 15 bases sitting between them. Germline loops: CDR1 SGHTA, CDR2 FQGNSA. CDR3 length: 15 residues. A note on this clone: Its antigen is unknown.

Investigators reverse transcribed all isolated RNA, so they sequenced expressed TCRB transcripts. Only in-frame clones appear in the TCRdb table, and some are missing; sequencing was by immunoSEQ multiplex PCR. Here the sample spans 350,000 to 450,000 clones, about 15% being singletons. General study findings and limits: PCR, the amplification step, might favor shorter templates, equally in patients and controls.

Sequencing input: naive CD4+ T cells from blood. This receptor was taken from a man aged 25 to 45 in good health. V gene TRBV7-2 combines with J gene TRBJ2-3; a possible D gene is TRBD2 (6 bases). CDR3 nucleotides: TGTGCCAGCAGCCCAGCGGGTGGGACGACAGATACGCAGTATTTT. Translated, it gives CASSPAGGTTDTQYF. Full variable domain (remainder filled in from reference TRBV7-2 and TRBJ2-3): GAGVSQSPSNKVTEKGKDVELRCDPISGHTALYWYRQSLGQGLEFLIYFQGNSAPDKSGLPSDRFSAERTGGSVSTLTIQRTQQEDSAVYLCASSPAGGTTDTQYFGPGTRLTVL.